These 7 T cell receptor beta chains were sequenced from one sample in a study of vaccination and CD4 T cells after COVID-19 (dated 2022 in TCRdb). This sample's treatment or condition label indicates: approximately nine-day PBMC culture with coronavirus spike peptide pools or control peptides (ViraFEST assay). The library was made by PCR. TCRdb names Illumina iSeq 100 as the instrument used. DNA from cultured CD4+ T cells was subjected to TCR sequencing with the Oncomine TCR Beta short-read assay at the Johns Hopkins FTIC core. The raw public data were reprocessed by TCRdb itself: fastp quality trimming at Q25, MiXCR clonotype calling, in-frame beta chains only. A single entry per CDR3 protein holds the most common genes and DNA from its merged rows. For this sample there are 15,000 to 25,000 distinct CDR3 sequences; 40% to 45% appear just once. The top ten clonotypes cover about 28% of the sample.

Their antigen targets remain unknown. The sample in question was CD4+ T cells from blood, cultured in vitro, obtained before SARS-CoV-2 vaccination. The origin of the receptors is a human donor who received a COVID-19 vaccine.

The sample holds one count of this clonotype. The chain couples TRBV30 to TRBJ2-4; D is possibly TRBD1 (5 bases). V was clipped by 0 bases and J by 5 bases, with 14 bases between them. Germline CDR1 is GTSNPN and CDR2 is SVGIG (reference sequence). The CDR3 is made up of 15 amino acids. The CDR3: CAWSVGATFQNIQYF. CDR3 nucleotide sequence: TGTGCCTGGAGTGTTGGGGCCACCTTCCAAAACATTCAGTACTTC.

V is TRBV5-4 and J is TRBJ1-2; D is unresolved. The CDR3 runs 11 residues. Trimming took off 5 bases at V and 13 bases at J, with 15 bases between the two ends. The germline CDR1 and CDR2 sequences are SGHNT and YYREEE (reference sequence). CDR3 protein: CASRLDGSLTF. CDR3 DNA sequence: TGTGCCAGCAGGCTGGACGGATCCCTCACCTTC.

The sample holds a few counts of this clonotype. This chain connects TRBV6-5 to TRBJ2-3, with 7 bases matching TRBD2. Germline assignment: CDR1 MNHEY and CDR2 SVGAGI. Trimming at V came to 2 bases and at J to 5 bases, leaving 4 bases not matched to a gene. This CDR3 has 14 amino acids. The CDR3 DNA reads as TGTGCCAGCAGTTACGACGGGGGGAAAGATACGCAGTATTTT. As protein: CASSYDGGKDTQYF.

The CDR3 region has the DNA TGTGCCAGCAGTACCGCCGGGACAGCGAACACCGGGGAGCTGTTTTTT. Translation: CASSTAGTANTGELFF. The chain couples TRBV27 to TRBJ2-2; 7 bases fit TRBD1. Losses at the gene ends were 5 bases for V and 0 bases for J; bases not matched to a gene: 6. Looked up from germline, CDR1 is MNHEY and CDR2 is SMNVEV (reference sequence). The CDR3 is 16 residues long.

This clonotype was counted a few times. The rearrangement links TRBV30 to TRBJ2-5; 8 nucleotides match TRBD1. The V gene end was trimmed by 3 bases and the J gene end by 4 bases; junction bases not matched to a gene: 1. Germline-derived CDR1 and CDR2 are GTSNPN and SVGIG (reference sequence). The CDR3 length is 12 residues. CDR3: CAWSGQGETQYF. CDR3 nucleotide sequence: TGTGCCTGGAGCGGACAGGGAGAGACCCAGTACTTC.

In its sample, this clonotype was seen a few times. The CDR3 is CASSPPWGANYGYTF. The CDR3 DNA sequence: TGTGCCAGCAGTCCCCCCTGGGGGGCTAACTATGGCTACACCTTC. The rearrangement links TRBV6-1 to TRBJ1-2; D possibly corresponds to TRBD1 (5 bases). The V gene's germline CDR1 is MNHNS and CDR2 SASEGT. Trimming shortened V by 5 bases and J by 0 bases, and 13 bases separated the two germline ends. This CDR3 is 15 amino acids long.

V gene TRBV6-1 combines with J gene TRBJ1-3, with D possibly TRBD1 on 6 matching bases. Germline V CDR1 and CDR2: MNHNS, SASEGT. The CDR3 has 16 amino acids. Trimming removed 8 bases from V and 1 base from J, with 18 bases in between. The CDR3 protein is CASQSLLTGSGNTIYF. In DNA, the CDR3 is TGTGCCAGCCAGTCCCTCCTTACAGGGTCTGGAAACACCATATATTTT.